The 13 T cell receptor beta chains given below trace back to one sample, sequenced in a study of T cell responses to AZD1222 COVID-19 vaccine. Only in-frame clones appear in the TCRdb table, and some are missing; sequencing was by immunoSEQ multiplex PCR. The sample includes over 150,000 clones, just over 90% of them seen just once. This specimen was peripheral blood, taken on day 0 of AZD1222 vaccination. The receptors were gathered from an adult in good health.

This clone was observed once. The genes are TRBV3-1 (or the pseudogene TRBV3-2) and TRBJ1-2; TRBD1 is a possible D gene (5 bases). The germline V gene encodes CDR1 LGHDT and CDR2 YNNKEL (reference sequence). V was shortened by 1 base and J by 5 bases, with 11 bases between the two germline ends. This CDR3 region has 14 residues. The CDR3: CASSQASRVYGYTF. The CDR3 nucleotides read TGTGCCAGCAGCCAAGCATCCAGGGTTTATGGCTACACCTTC.

The chain uses TRBV4-3 and TRBJ1-2; 8 bases match TRBD1. The CDR3 contains 15 residues. Germline V CDR1 and CDR2: LGHNA, YSLEER. With 4 bases clipped from V and 4 bases from J, the junction kept 8 bases outside the gene matches. CDR3 bases: TGCGCCAGCAGCCCTCCGGGACAGGACTTCTATGGCTACACCTTC. This gives the protein CASSPPGQDFYGYTF.

J is TRBJ1-2 and V is TRBV27; possible D gene TRBD1, 5 bases. Trimming removed 5 bases at V and 4 bases at J, with 17 bases between. Germline CDR1 and CDR2: MNHEY and SMNVEV (reference sequence). The CDR3 length is 15 residues. The DNA for the CDR3 is TGTGCCAGCAGTACAATGTCGCAGGGCCTCTATGGCTACACCTTC. It encodes CASSTMSQGLYGYTF.

This clone was found once. The chain employs TRBV7-6 and TRBJ1-6; TRBD1 aligns across 9 bases. The CDR3 consists of 15 residues. Germline V gene lookup returns CDR1 SGHVS and CDR2 FNYEAQ. The J segment lost 5 bases and the V segment lost 4 bases, leaving 3 bases of the junction unmatched. CDR3 protein: CASSSRTGDNSPLHF. The CDR3 DNA reads as TGTGCCAGCAGCTCTAGGACAGGGGATAATTCACCCCTCCACTTT.

The rearrangement joins TRBV27 to TRBJ2-1; D is unresolved. The V end lost 6 bases, the J end lost 0 bases, and 3 bases lay between the germline ends. Germline V gives CDR1 MNHEY, CDR2 SMNVEV (reference sequence). The CDR3 extends over 12 amino acids. The DNA for the CDR3 is TGTGCCAGCAGGCGCTCCTACAATGAGCAGTTCTTC. Its translation: CASRRSYNEQFF.

This chain links TRBV28 with TRBJ1-1; no firm D call. The CDR3 sequence is 12 residues long. Deletions cut 7 bases from V and 2 bases from J, with 8 bases between. Germline V lookup: CDR1 MDHEN, CDR2 SYDVKM. The CDR3 DNA sequence: TGTGCCAGCAATAGCCTCAACACTGAAGCTTTCTTT. Translating gives CASNSLNTEAFF.

This sequence joins TRBV3-1 (or the pseudogene TRBV3-2) and TRBJ1-2; the match to TRBD1 covers 8 bases. After removal of 5 bases from V and 8 bases from J, the junction contained 1 base not matched to a gene. This CDR3 has 11 residues. Germline V gene sequence: CDR1 LGHDT, CDR2 YNNKEL (reference sequence). In DNA form, the CDR3 reads TGTGCCAGCAGCTGGGACAGGGGCTACACCTTC. It codes for CASSWDRGYTF.

The rearrangement joins TRBV11-1 to TRBJ2-7; no clear D gene. V lost 0 bases to trimming and J lost 4 bases, with 4 bases between them. Germline lookup yields CDR1 SGHAT and CDR2 FQDESV (reference sequence). The CDR3 loop spans 12 amino acids. CDR3 loop: CASSLAGYEQYF. CDR3 coding DNA: TGTGCCAGCAGCTTAGCCGGATACGAGCAGTACTTC.

This clone has just a few counts. The chain links TRBV6-4 to TRBJ1-2; D is unclear. This CDR3 spans 15 amino acids. Deletions cut 0 bases from V and 4 bases from J, with 12 bases between. Germline values: CDR1 MRHNA, CDR2 SNTAGT. CDR3 DNA: TGTGCCAGCAGTGACTCAGATGCCGGGTTCTATGGCTACACCTTC. This gives the protein CASSDSDAGFYGYTF.

The V and J genes are TRBV18 and TRBJ1-2; possible D gene TRBD1, 6 bases. The V and J ends lost 6 bases and 0 bases respectively, with 17 bases between them. The CDR3 sequence is 16 residues long. The germline V gene has CDR1 KGHSH and CDR2 LQKENI. CDR3 region: CASSSTGTLANYGYTF. In nucleotides, the CDR3 is TGTGCCAGCTCCTCCACGGGGACACTTGCTAACTATGGCTACACCTTC. Variable domain in full (rest from reference TRBV18 and TRBJ1-2): NAGVMQNPRHLVRRRGQEARLRCSPMKGHSHVYWYRQLPEEGLKFMVYLQKENIIDESGMPKERFSAEFPKEGPSILRIQQVVRGDSAAYFCASSSTGTLANYGYTFGSGTRLTVV.

The V call is TRBV19, the J call TRBJ1-2, with D uncertain. Germline V CDR1 and CDR2: LNHDA, SQIVND (reference sequence). CDR3 size: 13 residues. With 7 bases removed from V and 8 bases from J, the gap between germline ends came to 17 bases. The CDR3 reads CASNPSVLQGYTF. The CDR3, as DNA: TGTGCCAGTAACCCCAGCGTCCTCCAAGGCTACACCTTC.

The chain has TRBV7-9 and TRBJ2-1; possibly TRBD2 for D (5 bases). The CDR3 loop spans 14 amino acids. The V gene lost 2 bases and the J gene lost 9 bases, with 14 bases spanning the gap. CDR1 and CDR2 from the germline V gene are SEHNR and FQNEAQ (reference sequence). The CDR3, as DNA: TGTGCCAGCAGCTTACTGGGTGAACGGGGTGAGCAGTTCTTC. Translated, it gives CASSLLGERGEQFF.

This clone was recorded once. The chain recombines TRBV5-1 with TRBJ2-5; a possible D gene is TRBD2 (7 bases). V was cut by 6 bases and J by 5 bases, with 20 bases left in between. Germline CDR1 reads SGHRS; CDR2 reads YFSETQ. CDR3 length: 15 amino acids. This CDR3 is CASTPTGGPGETQYF. The CDR3 DNA follows: TGCGCCAGCACCCCAACCGGGGGGCCTGGGGAGACCCAGTACTTC.